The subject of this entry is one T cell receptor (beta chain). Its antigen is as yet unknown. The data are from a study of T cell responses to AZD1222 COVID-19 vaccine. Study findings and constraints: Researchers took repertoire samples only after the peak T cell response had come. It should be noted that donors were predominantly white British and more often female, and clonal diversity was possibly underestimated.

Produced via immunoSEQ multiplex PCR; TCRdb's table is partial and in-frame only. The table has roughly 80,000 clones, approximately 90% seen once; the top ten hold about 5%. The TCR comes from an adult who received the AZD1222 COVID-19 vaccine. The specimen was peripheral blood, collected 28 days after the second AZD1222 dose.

The CDR3 DNA sequence: TGCGCCAGCAGTAGCGACAGCTTGAACACTGAAGCTTTCTTT. Encoded protein: CASSSDSLNTEAFF. This chain links TRBV10-1 with TRBJ1-1; possibly TRBD1 for D (5 bases). The V gene lost 5 bases and the J gene lost 0 bases, with 10 bases spanning the gap. The CDR3 is 14 amino acids. Germline V CDR1 and CDR2: WNHNN, SYGVQD (reference sequence).